This T cell receptor (beta chain) was sequenced for a study of blood T cell repertoires in COVID-19. In the study overall: Sites across the United States, Italy and Spain contributed samples from acute and convalescent COVID-19. Nucleic acid was either cDNA or gDNA, and it came from T cells, B-cell-depleted T cells, or PBMCs.

Original data processing: How many nucleated cells were present was estimated from reference gene primer amplification. Libraries were prepared by immunoSEQ multiplex PCR; TCRdb keeps only in-frame clonotypes and omits some of them. V, J and clone size were drawn from that table, and D and trimming were deduced from the DNA. The data show about 250,000 clones, more than 65% seen once. Input material: peripheral blood. The sequence came from a woman of 80 years or more with acute or convalescent COVID-19.

CDR3 in DNA: TGCGCCAGCTTGGGACTCCAGAACACCGGGGAGCTGTTTTTT. Its protein product is CASLGLQNTGELFF. V usage is TRBV5-1 and J usage is TRBJ2-2; D perhaps matches TRBD2 (6 bases). CDR1 and CDR2 from the germline V gene are SGHRS and YFSETQ. V was clipped by 7 bases and J by 1 base, with 11 bases between them. CDR3 length equals 14 residues.